Listed here is a single T cell receptor beta chain. Its antigen is unknown. The junction had 6 bases not matched to a gene; V was cut back by 3 bases and J by 5 bases. Germline CDR1 is LNHDA and CDR2 is SQIVND (reference sequence). The CDR3 is made up of 14 amino acids. The data were obtained in a study of cytomegalovirus exposure and HLA in healthy donors. Study-level findings and limits: A likely sequencing artifact accounted for one observed cluster of highly shared sequence variants.

Primers included in the PCR were 60 Vbeta and 13 Jbeta primers. The assay was immunoSEQ multiplex PCR, and TCRdb's table has in-frame clones only and misses some. The sample data list around 190,000 clones. This clonotype was obtained from a woman aged 30 to 39 in good health and CMV-seropositive. V is TRBV19 and J is TRBJ1-1; TRBD1 agrees at 7 bases. Sequences were obtained from PBMCs. The DNA for the CDR3 is TGTGCCAGTAGTATCCTCGACAGGGAGACTGAAGCTTTCTTT. It encodes CASSILDRETEAFF.